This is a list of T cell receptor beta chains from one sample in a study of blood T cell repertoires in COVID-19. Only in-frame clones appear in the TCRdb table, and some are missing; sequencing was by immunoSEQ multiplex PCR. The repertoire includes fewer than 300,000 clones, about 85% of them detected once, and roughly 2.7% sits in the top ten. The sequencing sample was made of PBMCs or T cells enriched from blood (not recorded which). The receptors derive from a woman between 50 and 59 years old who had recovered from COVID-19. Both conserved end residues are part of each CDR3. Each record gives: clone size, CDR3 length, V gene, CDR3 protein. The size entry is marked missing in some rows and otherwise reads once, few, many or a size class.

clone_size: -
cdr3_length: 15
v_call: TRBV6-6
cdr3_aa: CASSYSSAGYNEQFF

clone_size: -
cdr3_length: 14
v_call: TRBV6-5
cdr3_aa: CASSSDRGNYGYTF

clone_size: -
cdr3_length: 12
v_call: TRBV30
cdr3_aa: CAWSDRGGEQFF

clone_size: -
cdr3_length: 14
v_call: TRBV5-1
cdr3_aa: CASSLGGHTDTQYF

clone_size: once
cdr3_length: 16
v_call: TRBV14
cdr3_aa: CASSPTGLPHRYGYTF

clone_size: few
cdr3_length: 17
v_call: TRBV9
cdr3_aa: CASSPFERGAPPNEQFF

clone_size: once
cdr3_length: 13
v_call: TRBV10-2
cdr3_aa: CASSADIYNEQFF

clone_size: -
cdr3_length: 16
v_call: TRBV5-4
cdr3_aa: CASSYGLPLSTDTQYF

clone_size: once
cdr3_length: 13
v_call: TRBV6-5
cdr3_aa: CASRETGEEKLFF

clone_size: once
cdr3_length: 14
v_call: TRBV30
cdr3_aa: CAWSPGLTDQPQHF

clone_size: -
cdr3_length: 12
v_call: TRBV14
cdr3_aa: CASSQPSGTQYF

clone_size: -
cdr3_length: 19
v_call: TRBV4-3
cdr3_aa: CASSQHISITSGVAYEQYF

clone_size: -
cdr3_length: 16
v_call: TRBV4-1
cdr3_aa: CASSQDGGGAGETQYF

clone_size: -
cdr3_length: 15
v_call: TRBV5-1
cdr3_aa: CASSLGRASYNEQFF

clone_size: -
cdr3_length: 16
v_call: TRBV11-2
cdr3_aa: CASSSPGPRGYYGYTF

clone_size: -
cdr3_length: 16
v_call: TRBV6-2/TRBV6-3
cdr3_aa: CASSSYSGRAQDTQYF

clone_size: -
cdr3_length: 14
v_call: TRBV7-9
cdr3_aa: CASSLARDNGEAFF

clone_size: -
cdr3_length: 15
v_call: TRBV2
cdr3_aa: CASARQGASNNEQFF

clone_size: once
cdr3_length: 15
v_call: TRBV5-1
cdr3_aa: CASSLGGTGANVLTF

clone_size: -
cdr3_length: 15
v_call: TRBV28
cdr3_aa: CASSYRGAGNQPQHF

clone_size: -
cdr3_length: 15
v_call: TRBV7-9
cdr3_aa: CASVQDTLSGNTIYF

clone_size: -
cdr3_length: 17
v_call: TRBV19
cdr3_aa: CASSIWGEGESGNTIYF

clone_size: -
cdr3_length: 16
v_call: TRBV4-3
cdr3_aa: CASSQDMAGGTGELFF

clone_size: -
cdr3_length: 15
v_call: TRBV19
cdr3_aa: CASSTKTGVFTEAFF

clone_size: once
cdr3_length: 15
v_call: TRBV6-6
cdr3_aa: CASSRSGSPTYEQYF

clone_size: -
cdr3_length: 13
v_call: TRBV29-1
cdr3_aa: CSATSGRADTQYF

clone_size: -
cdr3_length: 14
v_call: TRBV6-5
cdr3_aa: CASSWGTGQYGYTF

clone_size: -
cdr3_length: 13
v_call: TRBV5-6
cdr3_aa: CASSSSHPQKLFF

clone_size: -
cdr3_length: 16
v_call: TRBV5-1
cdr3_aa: CASSLGLAGTSYEQYF

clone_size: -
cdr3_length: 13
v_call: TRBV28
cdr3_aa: CASTPGTGPGYTF

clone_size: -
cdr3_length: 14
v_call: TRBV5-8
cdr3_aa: CASRLTSNTGELFF

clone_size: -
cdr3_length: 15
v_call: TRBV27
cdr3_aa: CASSIQGASYNEQFF

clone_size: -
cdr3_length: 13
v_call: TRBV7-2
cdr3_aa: CASSARQGREQYF

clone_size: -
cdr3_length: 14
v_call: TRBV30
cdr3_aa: CAWSGGAITMSKFF

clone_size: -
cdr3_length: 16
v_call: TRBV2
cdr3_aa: CASSDPGQGIPDTQYF

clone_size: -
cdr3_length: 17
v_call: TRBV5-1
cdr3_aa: CASSLGATGLLNSPLHF

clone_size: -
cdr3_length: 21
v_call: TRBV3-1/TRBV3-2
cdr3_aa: CASSQVYLSWGQAGQNTEAFF

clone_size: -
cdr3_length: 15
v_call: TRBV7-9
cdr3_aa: CASSPRGWGGTEAFF

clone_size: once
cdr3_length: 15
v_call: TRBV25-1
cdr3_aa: CASSEAAFYQETQYF

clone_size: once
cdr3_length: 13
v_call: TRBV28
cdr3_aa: CASTVTTNEKLFF

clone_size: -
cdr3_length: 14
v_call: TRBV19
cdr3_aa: CASSPQGAASPLHF

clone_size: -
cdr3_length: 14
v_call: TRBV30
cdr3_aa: CAWSVLGRNYGYTF

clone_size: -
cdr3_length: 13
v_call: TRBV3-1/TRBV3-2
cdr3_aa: CASSQEVPGGTFF

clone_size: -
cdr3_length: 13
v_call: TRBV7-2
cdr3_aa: CASSEAINQPQHF

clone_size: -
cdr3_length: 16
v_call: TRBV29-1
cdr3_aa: CSVVEFVLAGENEQFF

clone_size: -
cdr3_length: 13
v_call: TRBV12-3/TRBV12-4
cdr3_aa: CASSPGLVNEQFF

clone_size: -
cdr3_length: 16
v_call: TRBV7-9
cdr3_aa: CASSVTGTGKGNTIYF

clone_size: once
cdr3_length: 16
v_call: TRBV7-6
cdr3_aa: CASSLGRTRSTDTQYF

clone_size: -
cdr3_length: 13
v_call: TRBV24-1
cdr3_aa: CATSGTGGQPQHF

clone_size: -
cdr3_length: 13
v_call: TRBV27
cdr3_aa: CASRRTQNYGYTF

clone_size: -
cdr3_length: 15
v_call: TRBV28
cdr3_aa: CASTLGFLRGQGYTF

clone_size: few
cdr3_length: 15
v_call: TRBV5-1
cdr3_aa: CASSLDGLSGNTIYF

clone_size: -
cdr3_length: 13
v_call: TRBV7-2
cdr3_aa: CASSSSTGYGYTF

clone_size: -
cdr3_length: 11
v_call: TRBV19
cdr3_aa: CASRRGYGYTF

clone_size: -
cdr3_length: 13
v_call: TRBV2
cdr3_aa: CASSERGANVLTF

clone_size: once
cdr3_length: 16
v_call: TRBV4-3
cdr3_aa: CASSSTPRGNRHGYTF

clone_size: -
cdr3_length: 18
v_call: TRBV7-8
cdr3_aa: CASSSQGPGFATNEKLFF

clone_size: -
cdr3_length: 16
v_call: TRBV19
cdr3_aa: CASSSPAGGQNHEQYF